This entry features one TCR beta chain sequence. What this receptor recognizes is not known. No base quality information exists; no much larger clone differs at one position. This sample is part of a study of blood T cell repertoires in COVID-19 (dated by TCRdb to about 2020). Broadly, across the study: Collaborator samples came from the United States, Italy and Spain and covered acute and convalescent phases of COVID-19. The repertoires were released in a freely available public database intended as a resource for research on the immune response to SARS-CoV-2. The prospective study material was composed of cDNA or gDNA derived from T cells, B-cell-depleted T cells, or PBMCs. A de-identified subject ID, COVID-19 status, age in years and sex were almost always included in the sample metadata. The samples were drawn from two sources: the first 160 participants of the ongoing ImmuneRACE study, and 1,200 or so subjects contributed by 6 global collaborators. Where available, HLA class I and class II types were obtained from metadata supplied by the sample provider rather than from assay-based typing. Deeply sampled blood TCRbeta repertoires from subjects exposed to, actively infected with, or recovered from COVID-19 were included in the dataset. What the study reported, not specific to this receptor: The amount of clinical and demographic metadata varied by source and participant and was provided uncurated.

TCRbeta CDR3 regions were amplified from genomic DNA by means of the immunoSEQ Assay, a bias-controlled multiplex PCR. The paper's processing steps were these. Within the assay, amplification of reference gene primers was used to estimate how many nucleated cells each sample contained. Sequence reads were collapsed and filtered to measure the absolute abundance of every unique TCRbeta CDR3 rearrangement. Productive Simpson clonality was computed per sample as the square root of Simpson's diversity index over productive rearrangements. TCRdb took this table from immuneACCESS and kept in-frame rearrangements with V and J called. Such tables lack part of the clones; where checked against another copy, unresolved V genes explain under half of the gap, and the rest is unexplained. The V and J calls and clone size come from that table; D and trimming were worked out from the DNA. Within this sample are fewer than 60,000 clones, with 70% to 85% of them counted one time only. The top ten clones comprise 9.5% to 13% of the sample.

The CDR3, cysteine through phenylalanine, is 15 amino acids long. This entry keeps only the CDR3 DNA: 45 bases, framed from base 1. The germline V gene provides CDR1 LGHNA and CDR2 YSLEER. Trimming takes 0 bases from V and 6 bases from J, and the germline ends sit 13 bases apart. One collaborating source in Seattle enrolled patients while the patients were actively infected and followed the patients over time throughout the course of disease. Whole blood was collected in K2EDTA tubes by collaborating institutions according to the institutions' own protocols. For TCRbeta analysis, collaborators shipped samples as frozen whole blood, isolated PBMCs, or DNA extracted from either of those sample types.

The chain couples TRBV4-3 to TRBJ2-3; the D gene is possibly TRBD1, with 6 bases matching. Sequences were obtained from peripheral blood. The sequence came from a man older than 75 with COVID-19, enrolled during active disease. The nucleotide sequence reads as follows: TGCGCCAGCAGCCAAGAAGGAAGGGGGTTGGATACGCAGTATTTT. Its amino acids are CASSQEGRGLDTQYF.